A selection of T cell receptor beta chains follows, all from one sample in a study of control samples from healthy donors and cancer patients. Data came from immunoSEQ multiplex PCR; TCRdb stores just in-frame clones and leaves some out. The sample shows about 200,000 clones, about 89% of them seen only once. The sequenced sample was blood. Receptors originate from a man younger than 40 in good health. The CDR3 runs from the conserved cysteine through the conserved F or W. The order of the fields is D gene, V gene, clone size, J gene, CDR3 DNA, CDR3 protein. The D gene is left open where the match is weak. Clone size is shown for a subset of rows, as once, few, many or a class of expanded clone.

D gene: TRBD1
V gene: TRBV7-8
clone size: .
J gene: TRBJ2-7
CDR3 DNA: TGTGCCAGCAGCCCAAGGTCTACCGGGACAGGCTTTTTCGAGCAGTACTTC
CDR3 protein: CASSPRSTGTGFFEQYF

D gene: TRBD1
V gene: TRBV24-1
clone size: once
J gene: TRBJ1-2
CDR3 DNA: TGTGCCACCGGACAGGGCAACTATGGCTACACCTTC
CDR3 protein: CATGQGNYGYTF

D gene: .
V gene: TRBV11-2
clone size: .
J gene: TRBJ2-3
CDR3 DNA: TGTGCCAGCAGCTTAGAAAGGGATAGGACAGATACGCAGTATTTT
CDR3 protein: CASSLERDRTDTQYF

D gene: .
V gene: TRBV5-1
clone size: .
J gene: TRBJ2-1
CDR3 DNA: TGCGCCAGCAGCTCCAGGACAGGGAGGGATGAGCAGTTCTTC
CDR3 protein: CASSSRTGRDEQFF

D gene: .
V gene: TRBV5-1
clone size: .
J gene: TRBJ1-1
CDR3 DNA: TGCGCCAGCAGCTTGGGAACCACTGAAGCTTTCTTT
CDR3 protein: CASSLGTTEAFF

D gene: .
V gene: TRBV6-5
clone size: .
J gene: TRBJ1-1
CDR3 DNA: TGTGCCAGCACCTCGGGGGGCGCGGAAGCTTTCTTT
CDR3 protein: CASTSGGAEAFF

D gene: .
V gene: TRBV5-1
clone size: .
J gene: TRBJ2-7
CDR3 DNA: TGCGCCAGCAGCTTTGGGCAGGGAGCCGGCGGAAACGAGCAGTACTTC
CDR3 protein: CASSFGQGAGGNEQYF

D gene: .
V gene: TRBV5-8
clone size: .
J gene: TRBJ2-7
CDR3 DNA: TGTGCCAGCAGCGTGACGACGGGGGCCTACGAGCAGTACTTC
CDR3 protein: CASSVTTGAYEQYF

D gene: TRBD2
V gene: TRBV30
clone size: .
J gene: TRBJ2-2
CDR3 DNA: TGTGCCGGGGGGGGACGGGCCGAAACCGGGGAGCTGTTTTTT
CDR3 protein: CAGGGRAETGELFF

D gene: TRBD2
V gene: TRBV9
clone size: .
J gene: TRBJ2-3
CDR3 DNA: TGTGCCAGCAGCGTCCGGGGGGGCCGAACAGATACGCAGTATTTT
CDR3 protein: CASSVRGGRTDTQYF

D gene: .
V gene: TRBV4-1
clone size: .
J gene: TRBJ1-1
CDR3 DNA: TGCGCCAGCAGCCTCGGACAGTCCTACACTGAAGCTTTCTTT
CDR3 protein: CASSLGQSYTEAFF

D gene: .
V gene: TRBV27
clone size: .
J gene: TRBJ1-5
CDR3 DNA: TGTGCCAGCAGTAGACGGGACTCGCCGAGACTGCTTCAGCATTTT
CDR3 protein: CASSRRDSPRLLQHF

D gene: .
V gene: TRBV7-8
clone size: .
J gene: TRBJ1-5
CDR3 DNA: TGTGCCAGCAGCCCCAACAGGGAGATCCAGCCCCAGCATTTT
CDR3 protein: CASSPNREIQPQHF

D gene: .
V gene: TRBV6-1
clone size: .
J gene: TRBJ1-5
CDR3 DNA: TGTGCCAGCAGTGAAAGGCGGACAACCATAAATAGCAATCAGCCCCAGCATTTT
CDR3 protein: CASSERRTTINSNQPQHF

D gene: .
V gene: TRBV24-1
clone size: .
J gene: TRBJ1-4
CDR3 DNA: TGTGCCACCAGTGATCGCGGAGGTGCTAATGAAAAACTGTTTTTT
CDR3 protein: CATSDRGGANEKLFF

D gene: .
V gene: TRBV4-1
clone size: once
J gene: TRBJ1-6
CDR3 DNA: TGCGCCAGCAGCCAAAGGTTTGGGGATGGTTCACCCCTCCACTTT
CDR3 protein: CASSQRFGDGSPLHF

D gene: TRBD1
V gene: TRBV27
clone size: .
J gene: TRBJ1-4
CDR3 DNA: TGTGCCAGCTCTACCGGGACAGGTGGTGTTGAAAAACTGTTTTTT
CDR3 protein: CASSTGTGGVEKLFF

D gene: TRBD2
V gene: TRBV11-3
clone size: .
J gene: TRBJ2-1
CDR3 DNA: TGTGCCAGCAGCTTAGATCACTCAGCGGGGACGTCCTACAATGAGCAGTTCTTC
CDR3 protein: CASSLDHSAGTSYNEQFF

D gene: .
V gene: TRBV9
clone size: .
J gene: TRBJ1-1
CDR3 DNA: TGTGCCAGCAGCGTAAGAGGGTTCGCCACTGAAGCTTTCTTT
CDR3 protein: CASSVRGFATEAFF

D gene: .
V gene: TRBV4-2
clone size: .
J gene: TRBJ1-2
CDR3 DNA: TGTGCCAGCAGCCAAGACGACAAAGCTAACTATGGCTACACCTTC
CDR3 protein: CASSQDDKANYGYTF

D gene: TRBD1
V gene: TRBV5-8
clone size: .
J gene: TRBJ1-5
CDR3 DNA: TGTGCCAGCAGCTTGGCCTGGGACAGAGGCGGGATGGGCAATCAGCCCCAGCATTTT
CDR3 protein: CASSLAWDRGGMGNQPQHF

D gene: .
V gene: TRBV11-3
clone size: .
J gene: TRBJ1-1
CDR3 DNA: TGTGCCAGCAGCTTAGATCCTGATACTGAAGCTTTCTTT
CDR3 protein: CASSLDPDTEAFF

D gene: TRBD1
V gene: TRBV6-1
clone size: .
J gene: TRBJ1-2
CDR3 DNA: TGTGCCAGCAGTGAGAGAGACAGGGCGGGCTACACCTTC
CDR3 protein: CASSERDRAGYTF

D gene: .
V gene: TRBV19
clone size: .
J gene: TRBJ2-1
CDR3 DNA: TGTGCCAGTAGTATTTACGGGGGCGGGAATGAGCAGTTCTTC
CDR3 protein: CASSIYGGGNEQFF

D gene: TRBD2
V gene: TRBV19
clone size: .
J gene: TRBJ2-3
CDR3 DNA: TGTGCCAGTAGTATAGACGGGGGGGATACGCAGTATTTT
CDR3 protein: CASSIDGGDTQYF

D gene: .
V gene: TRBV6-6
clone size: .
J gene: TRBJ1-6
CDR3 DNA: TGTGCCAGCAGTACCGCAGGGCTAAGGGATTCACCCCTCCACTTT
CDR3 protein: CASSTAGLRDSPLHF

D gene: .
V gene: TRBV6-4
clone size: .
J gene: TRBJ2-1
CDR3 DNA: TGTGCCAGCAGTGACTTGGACAGCAATGAGCAGTTCTTC
CDR3 protein: CASSDLDSNEQFF

D gene: TRBD1
V gene: TRBV5-1
clone size: .
J gene: TRBJ2-4
CDR3 DNA: TGCGCCAGTTCGACAGGGCTCGCGGCCAAAAACATTCAGTACTTC
CDR3 protein: CASSTGLAAKNIQYF

D gene: TRBD1
V gene: TRBV7-9
clone size: .
J gene: TRBJ1-4
CDR3 DNA: TGTGCCAGCAGCTTAGACAGGGGGATTCGTGAAAAACTGTTTTTT
CDR3 protein: CASSLDRGIREKLFF

D gene: .
V gene: TRBV7-9
clone size: .
J gene: TRBJ1-2
CDR3 DNA: TGTGCCAGCAGCCTTGATATTGTGAAAGGGGATGGCTACACCTTC
CDR3 protein: CASSLDIVKGDGYTF

D gene: TRBD2
V gene: TRBV25-1
clone size: .
J gene: TRBJ2-7
CDR3 DNA: TGTGCCAGCAGTGCCGACCTCGGACTAGCGGGGGGGCACGAGCAGTACTTC
CDR3 protein: CASSADLGLAGGHEQYF

D gene: .
V gene: TRBV7-9
clone size: .
J gene: TRBJ2-4
CDR3 DNA: TGTGCCAGCAGCTTTTTCGAGCGTGGCAAAAACATTCAGTACTTC
CDR3 protein: CASSFFERGKNIQYF

D gene: .
V gene: TRBV18
clone size: .
J gene: TRBJ2-2
CDR3 DNA: TGTGCCAGCTCACCACCTCCCCTTCCGGGTCAAACGAACACCGGGGAGCTGTTTTTT
CDR3 protein: CASSPPPLPGQTNTGELFF

D gene: .
V gene: TRBV19
clone size: .
J gene: TRBJ1-6
CDR3 DNA: TGTGCCAGTAGTATTCCCGGGGGTAATTCACCCCTCCACTTT
CDR3 protein: CASSIPGGNSPLHF

D gene: .
V gene: TRBV7-9
clone size: .
J gene: TRBJ2-2
CDR3 DNA: TGTGCCAGCAGCCCCGGACCCACGGCGGACACCGGGGAGCTGTTTTTT
CDR3 protein: CASSPGPTADTGELFF

D gene: .
V gene: TRBV7-9
clone size: .
J gene: TRBJ1-6
CDR3 DNA: TGTGCCAGCAGCTTACCTGATTCACCCCTCCACTTT
CDR3 protein: CASSLPDSPLHF

D gene: .
V gene: TRBV14
clone size: .
J gene: TRBJ1-2
CDR3 DNA: TGTGCCAGCAGCCAAGCCGGCAGGTCTCTACTTAACTATGGCTACACCTTC
CDR3 protein: CASSQAGRSLLNYGYTF

D gene: .
V gene: TRBV3-1/TRBV3-2
clone size: few
J gene: TRBJ1-2
CDR3 DNA: TGTGCCAGCAGCCAGGAAACGACAGTTCGGAAGGGCTACACCTTC
CDR3 protein: CASSQETTVRKGYTF

D gene: TRBD1
V gene: TRBV24-1
clone size: .
J gene: TRBJ2-7
CDR3 DNA: TGTGCCACCCACCTTACAAGGGGGCCCGGGTGGGTCGACGAGCAGTACTTC
CDR3 protein: CATHLTRGPGWVDEQYF

D gene: .
V gene: TRBV6-5
clone size: few
J gene: TRBJ2-1
CDR3 DNA: TGTGCCAGCAGTCCAAGACAGAAACGCTACAATGAGCAGTTCTTC
CDR3 protein: CASSPRQKRYNEQFF

D gene: .
V gene: TRBV15
clone size: .
J gene: TRBJ2-1
CDR3 DNA: TGTGCCACCAGCAGAGATCGAGGGTACAGCGAGCAGTTCTTC
CDR3 protein: CATSRDRGYSEQFF

D gene: .
V gene: TRBV28
clone size: .
J gene: TRBJ2-2
CDR3 DNA: TGTGCCAGCAGTACCCCCCAGGGAAGATCCCTGAACACCGGGGAGCTGTTTTTT
CDR3 protein: CASSTPQGRSLNTGELFF

D gene: .
V gene: TRBV27
clone size: .
J gene: TRBJ2-7
CDR3 DNA: TGTGCCAGCAGTTTCGCGAGCTCCTACGAGCAGTACTTC
CDR3 protein: CASSFASSYEQYF

D gene: .
V gene: TRBV3-1/TRBV3-2
clone size: few
J gene: TRBJ2-7
CDR3 DNA: TGTGCCAGCAGCCAAGGGTACGAGCAGTACTTC
CDR3 protein: CASSQGYEQYF

D gene: .
V gene: TRBV30
clone size: .
J gene: TRBJ2-3
CDR3 DNA: TGTGCCTGGACCCCCTTAGTGGGGGGGCAAGATACGCAGTATTTT
CDR3 protein: CAWTPLVGGQDTQYF

D gene: .
V gene: TRBV6-1
clone size: .
J gene: TRBJ2-7
CDR3 DNA: TGTGCCAGCAGTGAATTCGGCTTTAGCTCCTACGAGCAGTACTTC
CDR3 protein: CASSEFGFSSYEQYF

D gene: .
V gene: TRBV2
clone size: .
J gene: TRBJ1-2
CDR3 DNA: TGTGCCAGCAGTGAAGTCAGGAAAATGTCGCCCGGGGACTATGGCTACACCTTC
CDR3 protein: CASSEVRKMSPGDYGYTF

D gene: TRBD1
V gene: TRBV9
clone size: .
J gene: TRBJ2-1
CDR3 DNA: TGTGCCAGCAGCCAACCGGGACAGGGGGTCTCTGAGCAGTTCTTC
CDR3 protein: CASSQPGQGVSEQFF

D gene: .
V gene: TRBV21-1
clone size: .
J gene: TRBJ1-1
CDR3 DNA: TGTGCCAGCAGCAAAGCTCCCTCAGTTGGAAGGACGTCGTCGGCTTTCTTT
CDR3 protein: CASSKAPSVGRTSSAFF

D gene: .
V gene: TRBV6-5
clone size: .
J gene: TRBJ1-1
CDR3 DNA: TGTGCCAGCACATCGAAACGGGGGTTGAACACTGAAGCTTTCTTT
CDR3 protein: CASTSKRGLNTEAFF

D gene: TRBD1
V gene: TRBV15
clone size: .
J gene: TRBJ1-4
CDR3 DNA: TGTGCCACCAGCTCAAACAGGGGGCCAAATGAAAAACTGTTTTTT
CDR3 protein: CATSSNRGPNEKLFF

D gene: .
V gene: TRBV12-5
clone size: .
J gene: TRBJ1-1
CDR3 DNA: TGTGCTAGTGGTCTCGGAGGGGACACTGAAGCTTTCTTT
CDR3 protein: CASGLGGDTEAFF

D gene: .
V gene: TRBV4-1
clone size: .
J gene: TRBJ1-3
CDR3 DNA: TGCGCCAGCAGCCAAGATAGAAACACCATATATTTT
CDR3 protein: CASSQDRNTIYF

D gene: TRBD1
V gene: TRBV19
clone size: .
J gene: TRBJ1-2
CDR3 DNA: TGTGCCAGCCGGGGCAGGGGGCGCCAGGACTATGGCTACACCTTC
CDR3 protein: CASRGRGRQDYGYTF

D gene: .
V gene: TRBV4-1
clone size: .
J gene: TRBJ1-3
CDR3 DNA: TGCGCCAGCAGCCAAGAGGGGACATCCGGAAACACCATATATTTT
CDR3 protein: CASSQEGTSGNTIYF

D gene: .
V gene: TRBV5-4
clone size: .
J gene: TRBJ2-1
CDR3 DNA: TGTGCCAGCAGCTTAGCGGTTGAGGGCGCTGAGCAGTTCTTC
CDR3 protein: CASSLAVEGAEQFF

D gene: .
V gene: TRBV6-4
clone size: .
J gene: TRBJ2-1
CDR3 DNA: TGTGCCAGCAGTGACTTGCCTAGGGGCGAGCAGTTCTTC
CDR3 protein: CASSDLPRGEQFF

D gene: .
V gene: TRBV6-5
clone size: .
J gene: TRBJ2-2
CDR3 DNA: TGTGCCAGCAGTCCTCTGTGGAGGGAGGCCGGGGAGCTGTTTTTT
CDR3 protein: CASSPLWREAGELFF

D gene: TRBD1
V gene: TRBV5-1
clone size: .
J gene: TRBJ1-2
CDR3 DNA: TGCGCCAGCAGGCCCGGGACAGGGTTAGATGGCTACACCTTC
CDR3 protein: CASRPGTGLDGYTF